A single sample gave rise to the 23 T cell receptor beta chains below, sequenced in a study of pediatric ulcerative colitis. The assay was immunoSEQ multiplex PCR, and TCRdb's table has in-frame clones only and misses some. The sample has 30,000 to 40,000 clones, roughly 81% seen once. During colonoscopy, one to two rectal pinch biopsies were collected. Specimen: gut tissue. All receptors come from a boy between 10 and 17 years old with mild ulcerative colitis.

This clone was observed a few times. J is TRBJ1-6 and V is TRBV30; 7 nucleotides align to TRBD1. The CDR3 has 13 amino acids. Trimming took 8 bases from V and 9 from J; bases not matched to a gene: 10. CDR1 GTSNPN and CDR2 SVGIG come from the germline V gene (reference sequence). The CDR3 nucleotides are TGTGCCGGGCACGGGACAGATCTTTCACCCCTCCACTTT. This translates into CAGHGTDLSPLHF.

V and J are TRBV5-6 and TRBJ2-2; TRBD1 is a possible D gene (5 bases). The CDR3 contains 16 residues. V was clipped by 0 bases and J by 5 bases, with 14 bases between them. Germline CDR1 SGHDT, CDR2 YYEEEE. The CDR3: CASSLAVQGWTGELFF. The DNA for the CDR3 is TGTGCCAGCAGCTTGGCCGTGCAGGGTTGGACCGGGGAGCTGTTTTTT.

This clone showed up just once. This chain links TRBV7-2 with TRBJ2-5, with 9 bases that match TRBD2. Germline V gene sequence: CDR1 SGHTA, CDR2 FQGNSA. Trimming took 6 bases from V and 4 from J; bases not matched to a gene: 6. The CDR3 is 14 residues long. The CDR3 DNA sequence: TGTGCCAGCAGACTGACTAGCGGAACAGAGACCCAGTACTTC. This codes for CASRLTSGTETQYF.

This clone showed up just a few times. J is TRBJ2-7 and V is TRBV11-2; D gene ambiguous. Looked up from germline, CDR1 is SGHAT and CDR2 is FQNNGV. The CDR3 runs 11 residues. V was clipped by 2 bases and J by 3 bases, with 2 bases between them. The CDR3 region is CASSLIYEQYF. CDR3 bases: TGTGCCAGCAGCTTAATCTACGAGCAGTACTTC. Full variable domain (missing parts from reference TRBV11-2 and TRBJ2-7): EAGVAQSPRYKIIEKRQSVAFWCNPISGHATLYWYQQILGQGPKLLIQFQNNGVVDDSQLPKDRFSAERLKGVDSTLKIQPAKLEDSAVYLCASSLIYEQYFGPGTRLTVT.

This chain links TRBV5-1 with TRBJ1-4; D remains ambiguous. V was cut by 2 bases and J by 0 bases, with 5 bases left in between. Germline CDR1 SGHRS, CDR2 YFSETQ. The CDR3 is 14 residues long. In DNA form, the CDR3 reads TGCGCCAGCAGCTTACAGCCAACTAATGAAAAACTGTTTTTT. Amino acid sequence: CASSLQPTNEKLFF.

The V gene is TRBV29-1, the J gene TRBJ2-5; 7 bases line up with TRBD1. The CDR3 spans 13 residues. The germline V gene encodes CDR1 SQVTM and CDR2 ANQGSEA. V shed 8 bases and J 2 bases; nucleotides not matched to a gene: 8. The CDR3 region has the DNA TGCAGCATCCGGGACAGCATACAAGAGACCCAGTACTTC. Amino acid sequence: CSIRDSIQETQYF.

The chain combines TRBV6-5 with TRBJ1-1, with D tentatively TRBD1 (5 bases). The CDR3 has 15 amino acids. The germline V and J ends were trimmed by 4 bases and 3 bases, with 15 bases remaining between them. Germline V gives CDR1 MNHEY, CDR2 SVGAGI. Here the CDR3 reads CASSSWGGTYTEAFF. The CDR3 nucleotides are TGTGCCAGCAGTTCCTGGGGCGGGACGTACACTGAAGCTTTCTTT.

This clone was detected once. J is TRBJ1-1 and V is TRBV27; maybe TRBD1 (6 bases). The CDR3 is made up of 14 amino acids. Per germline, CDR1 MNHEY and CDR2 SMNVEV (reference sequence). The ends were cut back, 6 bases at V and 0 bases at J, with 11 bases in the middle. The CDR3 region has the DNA TGTGCCAGCAGAGGGGGGACATTGAACACTGAAGCTTTCTTT. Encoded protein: CASRGGTLNTEAFF.

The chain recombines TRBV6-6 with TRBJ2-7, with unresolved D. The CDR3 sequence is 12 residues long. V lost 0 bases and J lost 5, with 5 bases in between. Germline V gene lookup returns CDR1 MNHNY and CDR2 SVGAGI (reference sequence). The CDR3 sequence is CASSYSKDEQYF. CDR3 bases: TGTGCCAGCAGTTACTCCAAGGACGAGCAGTACTTC.

CDR3 coding DNA: TGTGCTAGTGGTTTGCCTCCGCAGCATAGCAACACCGGGGAGCTGTTTTTT. Amino acids: CASGLPPQHSNTGELFF. The rearrangement links TRBV12-5 to TRBJ2-2; D remains ambiguous. V was cut by 2 bases and J by 2 bases, with 15 bases left in between. The CDR3 runs to 17 residues. Germline loops: CDR1 LGHNT, CDR2 FRNRAP.

The chain's CDR3 is CASSPEGGGYGYTF. The CDR3 DNA is TGTGCCAGCTCACCCGAAGGAGGGGGCTATGGCTACACCTTC. V and J are TRBV18 and TRBJ1-2; perhaps TRBD1 as D (6 bases). The V end lost 3 bases, the J end lost 4 bases, and 12 bases lay between the germline ends. This CDR3 has 14 residues. Germline assignment: CDR1 KGHSH and CDR2 LQKENI.

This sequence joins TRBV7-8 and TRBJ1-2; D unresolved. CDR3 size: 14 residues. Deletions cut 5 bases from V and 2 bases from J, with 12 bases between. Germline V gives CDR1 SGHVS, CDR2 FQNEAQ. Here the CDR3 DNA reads TGTGCCAGCAGCCCTAGCCGAATGAACTATGGCTACACCTTC. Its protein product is CASSPSRMNYGYTF.

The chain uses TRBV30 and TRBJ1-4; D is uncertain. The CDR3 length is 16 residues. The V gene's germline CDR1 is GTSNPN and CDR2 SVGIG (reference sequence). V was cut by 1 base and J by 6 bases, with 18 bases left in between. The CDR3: CAWSGGWRASDEKLFF. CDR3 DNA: TGTGCCTGGAGTGGGGGATGGCGAGCGAGCGATGAAAAACTGTTTTTT.

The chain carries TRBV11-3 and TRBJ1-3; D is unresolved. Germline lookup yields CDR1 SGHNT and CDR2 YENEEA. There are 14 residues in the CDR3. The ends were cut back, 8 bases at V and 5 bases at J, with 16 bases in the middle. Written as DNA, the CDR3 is TGTGCCAGCGGGAGTCGAGGGCGGCGAAACACCATATATTTT. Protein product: CASGSRGRRNTIYF.

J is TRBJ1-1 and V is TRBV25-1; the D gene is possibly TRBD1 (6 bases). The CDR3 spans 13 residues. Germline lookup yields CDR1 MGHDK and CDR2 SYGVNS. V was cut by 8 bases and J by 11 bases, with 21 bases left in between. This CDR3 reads CASGNRGGGMAFF. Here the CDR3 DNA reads TGTGCCAGCGGTAATAGAGGGGGTGGAATGGCTTTCTTT.

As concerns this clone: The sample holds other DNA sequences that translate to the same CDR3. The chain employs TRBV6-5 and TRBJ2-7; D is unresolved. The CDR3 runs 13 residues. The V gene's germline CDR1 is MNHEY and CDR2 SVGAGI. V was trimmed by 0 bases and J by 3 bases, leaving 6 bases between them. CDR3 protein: CASSYSDGYEQYF. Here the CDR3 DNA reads TGTGCCAGCAGTTACTCCGACGGCTACGAGCAGTACTTC.

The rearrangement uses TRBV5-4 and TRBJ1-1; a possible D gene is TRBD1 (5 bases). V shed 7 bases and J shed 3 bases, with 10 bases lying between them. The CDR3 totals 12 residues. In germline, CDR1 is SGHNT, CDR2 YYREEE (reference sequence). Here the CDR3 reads CASSEGDTEAFF. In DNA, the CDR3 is TGTGCCAGCTCCGAAGGGGACACTGAAGCTTTCTTT.

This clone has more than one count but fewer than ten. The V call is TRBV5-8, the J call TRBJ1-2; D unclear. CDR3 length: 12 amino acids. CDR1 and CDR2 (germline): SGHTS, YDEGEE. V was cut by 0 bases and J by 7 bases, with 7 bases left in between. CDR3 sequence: CASSLVGFGYTF. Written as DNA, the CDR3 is TGTGCCAGCAGCTTGGTAGGGTTTGGCTACACCTTC.

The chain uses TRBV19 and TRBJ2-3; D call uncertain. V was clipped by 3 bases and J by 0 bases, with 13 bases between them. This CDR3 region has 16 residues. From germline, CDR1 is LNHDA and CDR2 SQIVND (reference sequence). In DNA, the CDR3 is TGTGCCAGTAGTATCGGCAGCTCCCGTAGCACAGATACGCAGTATTTT. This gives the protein CASSIGSSRSTDTQYF. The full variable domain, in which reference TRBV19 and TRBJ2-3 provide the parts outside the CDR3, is DGGITQSPKYLFRKEGQNVTLSCEQNLNHDAMYWYRQDPGQGLRLIYYSQIVNDFQKGDIAEGYSVSREKKESFPLTVTSAQKNPTAFYLCASSIGSSRSTDTQYFGPGTRLTVL.

Here the CDR3 reads CASSLNRGAAFF. As DNA, the CDR3 is TGTGCCAGCAGCTTAAACAGGGGTGCAGCTTTCTTT. The rearrangement links TRBV11-2 to TRBJ1-1, with 7 bases identical to TRBD1. CDR3 size: 12 residues. The germline gives CDR1 SGHAT, CDR2 FQNNGV. V shed 2 bases and J 10 bases; nucleotides not matched to a gene: 4.

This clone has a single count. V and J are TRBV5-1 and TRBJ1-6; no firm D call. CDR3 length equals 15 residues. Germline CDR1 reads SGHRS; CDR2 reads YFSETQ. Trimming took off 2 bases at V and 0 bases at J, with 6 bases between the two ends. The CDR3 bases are TGCGCCAGCAGCTTTGGGAACTCCTATAATTCACCCCTCCACTTT. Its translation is CASSFGNSYNSPLHF.

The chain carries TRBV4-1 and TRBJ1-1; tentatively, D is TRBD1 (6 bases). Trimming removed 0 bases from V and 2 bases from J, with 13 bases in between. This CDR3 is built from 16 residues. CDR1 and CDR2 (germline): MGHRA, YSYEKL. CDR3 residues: CASSQDGTYANTEAFF. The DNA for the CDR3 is TGCGCCAGCAGCCAAGATGGGACATATGCCAACACTGAAGCTTTCTTT.

The CDR3 DNA reads TGTGCCAGCAGCTTAAGAGGGGACGCTGGCTACACCTTC. Translated, it gives CASSLRGDAGYTF. This chain connects TRBV7-3 to TRBJ1-2; tentative D call: TRBD1 (5 bases). The germline V gene encodes CDR1 SGHTA and CDR2 FQGTGA. CDR3 length equals 13 residues. V was shortened by 1 base and J by 7 bases, with 10 bases between the two germline ends.